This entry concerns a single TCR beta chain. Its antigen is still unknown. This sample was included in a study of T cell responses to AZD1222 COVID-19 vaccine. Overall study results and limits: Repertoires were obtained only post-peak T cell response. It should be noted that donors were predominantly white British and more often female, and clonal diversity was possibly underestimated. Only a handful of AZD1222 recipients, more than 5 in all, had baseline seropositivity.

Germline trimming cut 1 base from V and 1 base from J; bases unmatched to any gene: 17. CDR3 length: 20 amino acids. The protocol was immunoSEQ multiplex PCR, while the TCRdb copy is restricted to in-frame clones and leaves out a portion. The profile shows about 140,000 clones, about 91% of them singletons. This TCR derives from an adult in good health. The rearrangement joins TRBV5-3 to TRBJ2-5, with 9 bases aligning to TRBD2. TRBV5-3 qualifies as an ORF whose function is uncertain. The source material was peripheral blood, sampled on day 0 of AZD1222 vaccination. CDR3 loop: CARSLRSAGGPQGGQETQYF. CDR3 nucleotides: TGTGCCAGAAGCTTGAGGTCAGCGGGAGGTCCCCAGGGGGGCCAAGAGACCCAGTACTTC.